These 24 T cell receptor beta chains were sequenced from one sample in a study of molecular identifiers for immune sequencing clone quantification. TCRdb used MiXCR to reprocess the PCR reads, holding one entry per CDR3 protein. The sample lists some 590,000 distinct CDR3 sequences, roughly 27% seen once, with 0.78% in the top ten. Sequencing was done on a sample of naive CD8+ T cells from blood, with Jurkat cell RNA spiked in. Subset in this sample: FACS-sorted CD8+CD4-CCR7+CD45RA+ naive T cells. Receptor source: a human donor in good health. Some libraries in this study had Jurkat cell RNA spiked in.

This chain joins TRBV4-3 and TRBJ1-1; tentatively, D is TRBD1 (6 bases). V was clipped by 3 bases and J by 11 bases, with 13 bases between them. Looked up from germline, CDR1 is LGHNA and CDR2 is YSLEER. The CDR3 is 12 amino acids. This CDR3 is CASSHGGLGAFF. In DNA, the CDR3 is TGCGCCAGCAGCCATGGGGGGCTGGGCGCTTTCTTT.

The chain combines TRBV27 with TRBJ2-3; TRBD2 agrees at 11 bases. With 6 bases clipped from V and 4 bases from J, the junction kept 9 bases outside the gene matches. The CDR3 is 16 residues long. Germline CDR1 is MNHEY and CDR2 is SMNVEV (reference sequence). This CDR3 is CASRGLAGGSADTQYF. The CDR3 nucleotides are TGTGCCAGCAGGGGCCTAGCGGGAGGAAGCGCAGATACGCAGTATTTT.

This clonotype has a handful of counts. This sequence joins TRBV27 and TRBJ2-7; maybe TRBD2 (6 bases). The CDR3 is made up of 15 amino acids. Germline CDR1 MNHEY, CDR2 SMNVEV (reference sequence). V shed 2 bases and J shed 3 bases, with 14 bases lying between them. This CDR3 is CASSLRRGVLYEQYF. CDR3 nucleotide sequence: TGTGCCAGCAGTTTAAGGCGGGGAGTCCTCTACGAGCAGTACTTC.

This clonotype was observed a handful of times. The V call is TRBV10-3, the J call TRBJ2-7, with D tentatively TRBD1 (5 bases). This CDR3 region has 12 residues. V was pared by 10 bases and J by 3 bases, with 13 bases between. In germline, CDR1 is ENHRY, CDR2 SYGVKD. The CDR3 reads CATATRDYEQYF. The DNA of the CDR3 is TGTGCCACGGCAACCAGGGACTACGAGCAGTACTTC.

The CDR3 protein is CASSRPGQDDNEQFF. CDR3 bases: TGTGCCAGCAGCCGACCGGGACAGGACGATAATGAGCAGTTCTTC. J is TRBJ2-1 and V is TRBV11-2, with 8 bases lining up with TRBD1. The length of the CDR3 is 15 residues. Germline CDR1 and CDR2: SGHAT and FQNNGV. V trimming: 5 bases; J trimming: 7 bases; junction bases outside the gene matches: 10.

This clonotype came up many times. The V call is TRBV28, the J call TRBJ1-4; 7 bases line up with TRBD1. V lost 4 bases and J lost 4; bases outside the gene matches: 18. CDR3 size: 19 residues. From germline, CDR1 is MDHEN and CDR2 SYDVKM. The CDR3 DNA follows: TGTGCCAGCAGTTCCAACAATTTTCTCGACAGGGATGATAATGAAAAACTGTTTTTT. As protein: CASSSNNFLDRDDNEKLFF.

There are many counts of this clonotype. This rearrangement joins TRBV29-1 to TRBJ1-5, with TRBD1 matching 8 bases. The CDR3 is 14 amino acids. The germline V gene has CDR1 SQVTM and CDR2 ANQGSEA. J gave up 0 bases and V 7 bases, and 5 bases lay outside the gene matches. CDR3 sequence (DNA): TGCAGCGGAGCGACAGGGGATAGCAATCAGCCCCAGCATTTT. Protein product: CSGATGDSNQPQHF.

Comments on this clonotype: A much larger clone lies one base from this, so it may be a read error. This sequence joins TRBV6-2 or TRBV6-3 and TRBJ2-5; TRBD1 is a possible D gene (6 bases). V shed 10 bases and J shed 2 bases, with 11 bases lying between them. The CDR3 runs to 12 residues. In germline, CDR1 is MNHEY, CDR2 SVGEGT. The CDR3 region is CAITGQQETQYF. CDR3 nucleotides: TGTGCCATCACGGGACAACAAGAGACCCAGTACTTC.

This clonotype was found many times. The chain carries TRBV27 and TRBJ1-2; the match to TRBD1 covers 8 bases. V lost 4 bases and J lost 6; bases outside the gene matches: 13. The CDR3 length is 16 residues. Germline assignment: CDR1 MNHEY and CDR2 SMNVEV (reference sequence). CDR3 loop: CASSSLGETGEDGYTF. The CDR3 DNA reads as TGTGCCAGCAGTTCCCTGGGGGAGACAGGGGAGGATGGCTACACCTTC.

This clonotype has a handful of counts. It is likely a read error, because the conserved phenylalanine at the end of the CDR3 is missing. V and J are TRBV2 and TRBJ2-3; D is possibly TRBD1 (6 bases). V was pared by 6 bases and J by 3 bases, with 16 bases between. The germline V gene encodes CDR1 SNHLY and CDR2 FYNNEI. This CDR3 region has 15 residues. The CDR3 DNA sequence: TGTGCCAGCAGCTTCTACAGGGAAACAACAGATACGCAGTATTTA. Translation gives CASSFYRETTDTQYL.

This clonotype was recorded only once. This could be a read error, since a much larger clone is one nucleotide away. The rearrangement links TRBV9 to TRBJ1-1; D gene ambiguous. From germline, CDR1 is SGDLS and CDR2 YYNGEE. CDR3 length: 15 amino acids. The CDR3 reads CASSLSRLDHTAAFF. The CDR3 DNA sequence: TGTGCCAGCAGCCTGAGTCGTTTGGACCACACTGCAGCTTTCTTT.

This clonotype showed up many times. This chain links TRBV18 with TRBJ1-5, with a possible D match to TRBD1 (6 bases). V was clipped by 4 bases and J by 9 bases, with 19 bases between them. The CDR3 spans 15 residues. Germline V lookup: CDR1 KGHSH, CDR2 LQKENI. CDR3 nucleotides: TGTGCCAGCTCACTAAGCTGGGACACCGTGGTGCCCCAGCATTTT. It is translated as CASSLSWDTVVPQHF.

The chain links TRBV6-6 to TRBJ2-7; a weak D match, TRBD2 (6 bases). The germline V gene encodes CDR1 MNHNY and CDR2 SVGAGI (reference sequence). The germline V and J ends were trimmed by 0 bases and 2 bases, with 11 bases remaining between them. The CDR3 runs 15 residues. The CDR3 coding sequence is TGTGCCAGCAGTTACTCCGCGGGGACGACCTACGAGCAGTACTTC. This translates into CASSYSAGTTYEQYF.

The gene calls are TRBV3-1 and TRBJ2-1; D is possibly TRBD2 (5 bases). This CDR3 contains 11 residues. V gave up 4 bases and J gave up 14 bases, with 12 bases separating them. Germline V gene sequence: CDR1 LGHDT, CDR2 YNNKEL (reference sequence). The CDR3, as DNA: TGTGCCAGCAGCCCCGGCACTAGGAAGTTCTTC. Translated: CASSPGTRKFF.

Only a few counts were recorded for this clonotype. The V call is TRBV28, the J call TRBJ1-1; D may be TRBD1 (6 bases). CDR3 length: 17 amino acids. Germline loops: CDR1 MDHEN, CDR2 SYDVKM. The V and J ends lost 5 bases and 3 bases respectively, with 22 bases between them. In DNA form, the CDR3 reads TGTGCCAGCAGTATACTGGGGCTACAGGGTCGGGACACTGAAGCTTTCTTT. It encodes CASSILGLQGRDTEAFF.

On this clonotype itself: This may be a read error: a much more frequent sequence differs by one nucleotide. V is TRBV29-1 and J is TRBJ1-1, with 9 bases lining up with TRBD1. Germline CDR1 reads SQVTM; CDR2 reads ANQGSEA. This CDR3 has 10 residues. Trimming removed 7 bases from V and 10 bases from J; junction bases left unmatched: 4. The CDR3 loop is CSAWDRAAFF. Here the CDR3 DNA reads TGCAGCGCCTGGGACAGGGCAGCTTTCTTT.

The chain joins TRBV9 to TRBJ2-5; D perhaps matches TRBD2 (6 bases). The CDR3 sequence is 14 residues long. V lost 0 bases and J lost 5, with 11 bases in between. CDR1 SGDLS and CDR2 YYNGEE come from the germline V gene. Here the CDR3 DNA reads TGTGCCAGCAGCGTAGGCGGAGGGACGGAGACCCAGTACTTC. Its protein product is CASSVGGGTETQYF. Full variable domain (outside the CDR3, taken from reference TRBV9 and TRBJ2-5): DSGVTQTPKHLITATGQRVTLRCSPRSGDLSVYWYQQSLDQGLQFLIQYYNGEERAKGNILERFSAQQFPDLHSELNLSSLELGDSALYFCASSVGGGTETQYFGPGTRLLVL.

This clonotype was counted a few times. This chain links TRBV4-1 with TRBJ2-7; D is possibly TRBD1 (5 bases). The CDR3 runs 14 residues. V lost 1 base to trimming and J lost 2 bases, with 9 bases between them. Germline loops: CDR1 MGHRA, CDR2 YSYEKL. As DNA, the CDR3 is TGCGCCAGCAGCCAAGTGTCACAGGCCTACGAGCAGTACTTC. Its translation is CASSQVSQAYEQYF.

Remarks on this clonotype: This may be a read error, as it is one base from a much larger clone. This chain joins TRBV27 and TRBJ2-7; D unclear. Germline CDR1 reads MNHEY; CDR2 reads SMNVEV (reference sequence). V was shortened by 8 bases and J by 4 bases, with 15 bases between the two germline ends. The CDR3 contains 13 residues. The CDR3 spells CASPLGPEYEQYF. The CDR3 DNA reads TGTGCCAGCCCGCTCGGCCCTGAATACGAGCAGTACTTC.

A remark on this clonotype: A much more abundant neighbour one base away suggests this may be a read error. The conserved final phenylalanine or tryptophan is absent from the CDR3, which likely points to a read error. The J gene is TRBJ2-3, the V gene TRBV7-8, with TRBD1 matching over 7 bases. CDR1 is SGHVS and CDR2 is FQNEAQ in the germline V gene. After removal of 5 bases from V and 0 bases from J, the junction contained 8 bases not matched to a gene. The CDR3 spans 16 residues. In DNA form, the CDR3 reads TGTGCCAGCAGCCAGACAGGGAAAACTAGCACAGATACGCAGTATTCT. This codes for CASSQTGKTSTDTQYS.

As to this clonotype: Compared with germline, one end of the junction differs, possibly owing to a read error. V is TRBV7-9 and J is TRBJ2-1, with D perhaps given as TRBD1 or TRBD2 (6 bases each). In germline, CDR1 is SEHNR, CDR2 FQNEAQ (reference sequence). There are 13 residues in the CDR3. The CDR3 DNA follows: TGTGCCAGCAGCTCTAGCGTGCAGGGGAAGCAGCTCTTC. Translated, it gives CASSSSVQGKQLF.

This clonotype turned up a few times. The chain has TRBV7-3 and TRBJ2-7; tentatively, D is TRBD2 (5 bases). From germline, CDR1 is SGHTA and CDR2 FQGTGA. V lost 5 bases to trimming and J lost 6 bases, with 20 bases between them. The CDR3 runs 15 residues. CDR3 in amino acids: CASSRRLWQILEQYF. Written as DNA, the CDR3 is TGTGCCAGCAGCCGAAGACTATGGCAGATACTCGAGCAGTACTTC.

This clonotype was observed many times. The V and J genes are TRBV5-6 and TRBJ1-1; D gene uncertain. The V gene lost 3 bases and the J gene lost 1 base, with 7 bases spanning the gap. The CDR3 extends over 13 amino acids. Germline-derived CDR1 and CDR2 are SGHDT and YYEEEE. CDR3 nucleotides: TGTGCCAGCAGCTGGGCCCCGAACACTGAAGCTTTCTTT. This translates into CASSWAPNTEAFF.

This clonotype was counted between two and nine times. The V and J genes are TRBV28 and TRBJ2-1; D is uncertain. The V gene's germline CDR1 is MDHEN and CDR2 SYDVKM. Trimming shortened V by 8 bases and J by 4 bases, and 9 bases separated the two germline ends. The CDR3 runs to 12 residues. The CDR3 protein is CASSFAYNEQFF. CDR3 nucleotides: TGTGCCAGCTCCTTCGCGTACAATGAGCAGTTCTTC.